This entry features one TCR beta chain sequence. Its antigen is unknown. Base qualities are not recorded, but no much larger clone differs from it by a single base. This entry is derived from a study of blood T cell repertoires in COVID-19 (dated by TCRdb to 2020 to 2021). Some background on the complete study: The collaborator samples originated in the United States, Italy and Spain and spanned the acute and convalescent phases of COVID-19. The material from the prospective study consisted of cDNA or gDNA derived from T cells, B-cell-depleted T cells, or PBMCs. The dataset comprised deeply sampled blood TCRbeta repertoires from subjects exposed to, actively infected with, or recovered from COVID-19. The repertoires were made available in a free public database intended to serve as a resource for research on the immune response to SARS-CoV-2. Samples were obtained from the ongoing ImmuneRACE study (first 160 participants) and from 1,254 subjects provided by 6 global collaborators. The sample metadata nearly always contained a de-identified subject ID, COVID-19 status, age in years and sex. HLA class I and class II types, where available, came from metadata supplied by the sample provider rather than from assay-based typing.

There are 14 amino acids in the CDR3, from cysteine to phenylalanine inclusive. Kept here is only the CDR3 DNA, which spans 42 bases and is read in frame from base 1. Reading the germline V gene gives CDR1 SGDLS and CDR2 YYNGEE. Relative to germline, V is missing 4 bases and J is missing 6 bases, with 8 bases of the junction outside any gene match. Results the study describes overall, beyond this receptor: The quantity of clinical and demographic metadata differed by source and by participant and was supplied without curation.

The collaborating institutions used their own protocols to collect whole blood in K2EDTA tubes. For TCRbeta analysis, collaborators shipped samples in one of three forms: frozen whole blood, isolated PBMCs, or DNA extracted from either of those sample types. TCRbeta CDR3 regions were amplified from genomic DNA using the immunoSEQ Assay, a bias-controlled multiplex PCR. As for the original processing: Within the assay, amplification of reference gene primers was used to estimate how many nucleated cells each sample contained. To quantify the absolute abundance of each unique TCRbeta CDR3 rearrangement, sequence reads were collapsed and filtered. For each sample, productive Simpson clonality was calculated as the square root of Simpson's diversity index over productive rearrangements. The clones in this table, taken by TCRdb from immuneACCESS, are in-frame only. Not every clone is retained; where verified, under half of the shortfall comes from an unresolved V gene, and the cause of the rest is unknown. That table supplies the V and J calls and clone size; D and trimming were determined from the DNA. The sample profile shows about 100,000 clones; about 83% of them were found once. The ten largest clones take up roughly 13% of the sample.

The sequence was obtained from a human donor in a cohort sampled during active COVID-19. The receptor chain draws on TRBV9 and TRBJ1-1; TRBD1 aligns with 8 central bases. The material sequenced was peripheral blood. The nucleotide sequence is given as TGTGCCAGCAGCCTGACAGGGGCTTTCGCTGAAGCTTTCTTT. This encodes CASSLTGAFAEAFF.